The source of this T cell receptor beta chain is a study of memory CD8 T cells in hepatitis C reinfection. This clone was seen just once. Time point defined: pre-reinfection, 55 to 20 weeks before reinfection detection. TCR sequencing was done directly ex vivo on sorted cells, without expansion in vitro. CDR1 is SGHAT, CDR2 FQNNGV, per germline. V lost 8 bases, J lost 2 bases, and 7 bases stayed unmatched. There are 14 residues in the CDR3. Assay: immunoSEQ multiplex PCR; the TCRdb copy retains only in-frame clones and omits some. This sample has 50,000 or so clones; roughly nine tenths occur once, and the top ten carry roughly 0.99%.

The sequencing input was naive CD8+ T cells sorted from blood. The rearrangement uses TRBV11-2 and TRBJ2-5; TRBD2 agrees at 8 bases. This sequence originates from a man aged 18-30 years with hepatitis C virus infection. The CDR3 protein is CASGAGVRQETQYF. The CDR3 coding sequence is TGTGCCAGCGGAGCGGGAGTGAGGCAAGAGACCCAGTACTTC.